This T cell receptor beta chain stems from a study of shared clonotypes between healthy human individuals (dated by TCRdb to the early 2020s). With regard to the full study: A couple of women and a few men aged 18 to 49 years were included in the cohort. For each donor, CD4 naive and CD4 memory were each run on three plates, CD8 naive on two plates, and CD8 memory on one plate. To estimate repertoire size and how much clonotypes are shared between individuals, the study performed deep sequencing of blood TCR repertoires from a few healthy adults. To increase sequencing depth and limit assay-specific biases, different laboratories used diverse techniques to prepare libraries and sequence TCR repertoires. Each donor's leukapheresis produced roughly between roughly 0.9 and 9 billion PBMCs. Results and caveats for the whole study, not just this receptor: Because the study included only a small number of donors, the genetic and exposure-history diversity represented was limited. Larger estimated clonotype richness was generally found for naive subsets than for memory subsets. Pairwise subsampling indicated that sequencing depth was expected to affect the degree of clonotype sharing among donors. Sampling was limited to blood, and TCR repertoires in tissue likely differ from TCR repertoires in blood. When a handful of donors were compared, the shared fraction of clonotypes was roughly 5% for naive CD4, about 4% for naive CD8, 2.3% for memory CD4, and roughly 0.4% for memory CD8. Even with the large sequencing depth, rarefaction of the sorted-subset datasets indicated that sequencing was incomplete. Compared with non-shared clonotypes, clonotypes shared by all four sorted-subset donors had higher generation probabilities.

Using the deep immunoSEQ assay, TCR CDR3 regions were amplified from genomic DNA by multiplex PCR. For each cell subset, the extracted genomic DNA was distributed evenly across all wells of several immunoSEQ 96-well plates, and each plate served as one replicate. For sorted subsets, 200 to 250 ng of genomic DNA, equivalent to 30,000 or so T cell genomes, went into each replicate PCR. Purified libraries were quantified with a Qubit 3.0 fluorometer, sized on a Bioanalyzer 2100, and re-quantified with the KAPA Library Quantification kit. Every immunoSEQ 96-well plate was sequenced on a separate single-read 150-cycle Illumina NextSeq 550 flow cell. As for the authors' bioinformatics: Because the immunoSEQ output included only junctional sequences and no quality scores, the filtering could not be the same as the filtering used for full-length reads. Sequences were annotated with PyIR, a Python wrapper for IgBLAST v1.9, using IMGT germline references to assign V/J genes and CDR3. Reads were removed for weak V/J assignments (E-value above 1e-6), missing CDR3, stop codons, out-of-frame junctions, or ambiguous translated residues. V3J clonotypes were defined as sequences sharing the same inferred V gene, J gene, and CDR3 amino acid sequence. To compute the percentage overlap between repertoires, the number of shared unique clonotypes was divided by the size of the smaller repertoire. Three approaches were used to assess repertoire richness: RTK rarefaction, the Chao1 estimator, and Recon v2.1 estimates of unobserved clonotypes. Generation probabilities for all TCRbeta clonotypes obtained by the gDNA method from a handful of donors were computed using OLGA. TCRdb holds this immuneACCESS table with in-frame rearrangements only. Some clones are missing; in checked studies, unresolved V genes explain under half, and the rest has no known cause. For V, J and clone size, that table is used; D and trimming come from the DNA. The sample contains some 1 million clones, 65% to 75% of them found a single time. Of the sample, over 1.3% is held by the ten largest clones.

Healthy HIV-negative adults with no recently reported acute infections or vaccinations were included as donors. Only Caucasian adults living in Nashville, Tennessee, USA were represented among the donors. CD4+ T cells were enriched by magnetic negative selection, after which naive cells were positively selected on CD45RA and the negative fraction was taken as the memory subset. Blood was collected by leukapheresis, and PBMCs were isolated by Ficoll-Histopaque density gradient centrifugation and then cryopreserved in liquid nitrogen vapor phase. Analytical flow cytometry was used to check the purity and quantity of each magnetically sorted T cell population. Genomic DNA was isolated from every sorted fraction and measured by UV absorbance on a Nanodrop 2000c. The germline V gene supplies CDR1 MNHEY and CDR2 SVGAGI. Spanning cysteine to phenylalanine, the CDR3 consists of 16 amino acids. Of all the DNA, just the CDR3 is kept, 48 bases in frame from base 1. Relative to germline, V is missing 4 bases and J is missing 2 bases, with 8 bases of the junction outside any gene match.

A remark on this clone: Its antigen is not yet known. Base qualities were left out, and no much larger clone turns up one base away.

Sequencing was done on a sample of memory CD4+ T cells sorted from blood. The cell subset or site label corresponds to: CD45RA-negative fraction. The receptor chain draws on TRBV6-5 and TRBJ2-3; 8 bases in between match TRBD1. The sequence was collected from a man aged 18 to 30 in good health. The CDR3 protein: CASSSRQGSPTDTQYF. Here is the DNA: TGTGCCAGCAGTTCGCGACAGGGGAGCCCCACAGATACGCAGTATTTT.